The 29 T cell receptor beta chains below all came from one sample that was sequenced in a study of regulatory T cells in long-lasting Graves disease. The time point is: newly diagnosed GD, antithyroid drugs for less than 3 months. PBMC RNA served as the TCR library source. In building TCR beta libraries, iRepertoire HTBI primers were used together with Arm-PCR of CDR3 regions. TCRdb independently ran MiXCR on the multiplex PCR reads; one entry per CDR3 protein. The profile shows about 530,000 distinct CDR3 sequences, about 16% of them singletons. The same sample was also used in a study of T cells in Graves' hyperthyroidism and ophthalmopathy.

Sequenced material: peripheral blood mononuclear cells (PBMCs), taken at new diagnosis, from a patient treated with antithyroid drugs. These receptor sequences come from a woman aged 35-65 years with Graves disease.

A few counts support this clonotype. The CDR3 region has the DNA TGTGCCACCAGCAGATTGGAGGGTAGCAATCAGCCCCAGCATTTT. This translates into CATSRLEGSNQPQHF. The V call is TRBV15, the J call TRBJ1-5; D ambiguous. CDR1 is LNHNV and CDR2 is YYDKDF in the germline V gene (reference sequence). V lost 2 bases and J lost 0, with 8 bases in between. The CDR3 is 15 residues long.

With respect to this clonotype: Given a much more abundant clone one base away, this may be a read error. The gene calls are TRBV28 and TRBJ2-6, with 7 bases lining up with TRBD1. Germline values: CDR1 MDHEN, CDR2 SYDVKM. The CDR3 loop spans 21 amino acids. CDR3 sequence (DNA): TGTGCCAGCAGTTCCCTTTGGGCAGGGGGTCTTGTCAGCTCTGGGGCCAACGTCCTGGCTTTC. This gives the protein CASSSLWAGGLVSSGANVLAF.

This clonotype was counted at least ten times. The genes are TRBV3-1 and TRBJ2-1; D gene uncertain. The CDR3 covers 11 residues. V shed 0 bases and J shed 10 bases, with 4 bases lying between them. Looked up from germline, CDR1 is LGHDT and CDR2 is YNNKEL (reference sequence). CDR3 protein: CASSQEVEQFF. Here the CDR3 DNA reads TGTGCCAGCAGCCAAGAAGTCGAGCAGTTCTTC.

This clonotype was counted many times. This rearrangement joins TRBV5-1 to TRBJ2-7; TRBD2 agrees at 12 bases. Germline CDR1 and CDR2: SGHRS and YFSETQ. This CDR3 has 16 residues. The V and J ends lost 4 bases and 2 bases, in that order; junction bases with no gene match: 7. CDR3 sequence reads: CASSQRLAGGPYEQYF. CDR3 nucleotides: TGCGCCAGCAGCCAGCGTCTAGCGGGGGGGCCCTACGAGCAGTACTTC.

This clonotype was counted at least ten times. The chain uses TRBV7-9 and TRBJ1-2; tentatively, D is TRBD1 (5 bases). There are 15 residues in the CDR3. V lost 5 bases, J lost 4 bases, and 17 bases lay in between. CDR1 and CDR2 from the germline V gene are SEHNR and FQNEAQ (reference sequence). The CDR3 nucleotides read TGTGCCAGCAGCACCGGGACGTTAGACCTCTATGGCTACACCTTC. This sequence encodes CASSTGTLDLYGYTF.

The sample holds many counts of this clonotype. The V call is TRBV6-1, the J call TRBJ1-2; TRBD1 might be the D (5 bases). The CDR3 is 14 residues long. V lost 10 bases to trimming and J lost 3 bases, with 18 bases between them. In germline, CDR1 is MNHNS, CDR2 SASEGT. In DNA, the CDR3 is TGTGCCATCCGCCATGCAGGGAGTGACTATGGCTACACCTTC. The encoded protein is CAIRHAGSDYGYTF.

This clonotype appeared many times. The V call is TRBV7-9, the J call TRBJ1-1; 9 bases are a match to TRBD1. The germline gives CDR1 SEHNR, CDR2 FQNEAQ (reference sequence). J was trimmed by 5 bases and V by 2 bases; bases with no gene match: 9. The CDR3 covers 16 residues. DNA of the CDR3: TGTGCCAGCAGCTTAACCGGGACAGGGTCTAGAACTGAAGCTTTCTTT. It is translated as CASSLTGTGSRTEAFF.

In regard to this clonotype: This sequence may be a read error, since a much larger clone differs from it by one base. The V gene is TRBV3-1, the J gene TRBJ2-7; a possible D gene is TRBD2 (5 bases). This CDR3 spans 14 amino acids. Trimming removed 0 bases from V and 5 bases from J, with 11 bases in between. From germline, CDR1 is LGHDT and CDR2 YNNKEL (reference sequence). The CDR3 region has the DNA TGTGCCAGCAGCCAAGATCGGACTGTGCACGAGCAGTACTTC. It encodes CASSQDRTVHEQYF.

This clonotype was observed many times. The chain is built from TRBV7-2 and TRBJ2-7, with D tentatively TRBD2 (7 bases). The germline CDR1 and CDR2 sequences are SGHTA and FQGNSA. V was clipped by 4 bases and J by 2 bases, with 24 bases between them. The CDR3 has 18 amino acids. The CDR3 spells CASSSLGVARGAAYEQYF. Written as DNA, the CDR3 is TGTGCCAGCAGCTCCCTGGGGGTTGCACGGGGGGCTGCCTACGAGCAGTACTTC.

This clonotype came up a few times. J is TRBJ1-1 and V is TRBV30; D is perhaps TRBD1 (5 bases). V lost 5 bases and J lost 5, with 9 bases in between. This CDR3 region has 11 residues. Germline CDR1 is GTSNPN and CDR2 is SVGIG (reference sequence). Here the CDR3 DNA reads TGTGCCTGGGGGGGGGGGACTGAAGCTTTCTTT. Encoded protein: CAWGGGTEAFF. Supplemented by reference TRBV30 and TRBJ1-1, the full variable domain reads SQTIHQWPATLVQPVGSPLSLECTVEGTSNPNLYWYRQAAGRGLQLLFYSVGIGQISSEVPQNLSASRPQDRQFILSSKKLLLSDSGFYLCAWGGGTEAFFGQGTRLTVV.

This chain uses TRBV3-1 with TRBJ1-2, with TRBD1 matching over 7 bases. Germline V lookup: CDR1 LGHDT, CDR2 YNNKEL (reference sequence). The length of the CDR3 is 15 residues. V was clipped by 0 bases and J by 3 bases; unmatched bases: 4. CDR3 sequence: CASSQEVQGDYGYTF. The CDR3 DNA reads TGTGCCAGCAGCCAAGAAGTGCAGGGGGACTATGGCTACACCTTC.

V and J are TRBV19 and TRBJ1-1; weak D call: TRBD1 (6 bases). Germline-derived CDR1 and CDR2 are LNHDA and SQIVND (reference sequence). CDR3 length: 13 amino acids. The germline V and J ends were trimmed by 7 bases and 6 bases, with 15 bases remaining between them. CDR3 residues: CASTLTSGAEAFF. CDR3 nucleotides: TGTGCCAGTACCCTTACCTCAGGGGCTGAAGCTTTCTTT.

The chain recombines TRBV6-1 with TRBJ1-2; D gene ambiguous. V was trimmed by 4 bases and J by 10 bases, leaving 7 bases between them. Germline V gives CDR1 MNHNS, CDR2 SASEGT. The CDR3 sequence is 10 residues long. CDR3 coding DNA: TGTGCCAGCAGTGTGAATGACTACACCTTC. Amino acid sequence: CASSVNDYTF.

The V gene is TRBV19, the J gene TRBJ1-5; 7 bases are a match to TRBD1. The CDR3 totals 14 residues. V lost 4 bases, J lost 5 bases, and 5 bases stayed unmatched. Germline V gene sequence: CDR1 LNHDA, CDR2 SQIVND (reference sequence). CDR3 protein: CASSTGQAYQPQHF. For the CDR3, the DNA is TGTGCCAGTAGTACCGGACAGGCCTATCAGCCCCAGCATTTT.

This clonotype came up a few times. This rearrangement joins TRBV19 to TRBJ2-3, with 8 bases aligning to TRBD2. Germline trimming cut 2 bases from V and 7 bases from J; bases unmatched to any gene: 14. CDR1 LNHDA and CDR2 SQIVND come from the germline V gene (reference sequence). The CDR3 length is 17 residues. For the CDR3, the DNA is TGTGCCAGTAGTATAAAACTAGCGGACCTCAGTGCGAATACGCAGTATTTT. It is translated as CASSIKLADLSANTQYF. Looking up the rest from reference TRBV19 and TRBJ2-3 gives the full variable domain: DGGITQSPKYLFRKEGQNVTLSCEQNLNHDAMYWYRQDPGQGLRLIYYSQIVNDFQKGDIAEGYSVSREKKESFPLTVTSAQKNPTAFYLCASSIKLADLSANTQYFGPGTRLTVL.

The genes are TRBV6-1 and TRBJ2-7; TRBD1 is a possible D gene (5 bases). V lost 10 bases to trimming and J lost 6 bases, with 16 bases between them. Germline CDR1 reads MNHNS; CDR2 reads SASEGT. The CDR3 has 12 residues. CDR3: CAIRFDSFEQYF. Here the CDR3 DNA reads TGTGCCATCCGGTTTGACAGTTTCGAGCAGTACTTC.

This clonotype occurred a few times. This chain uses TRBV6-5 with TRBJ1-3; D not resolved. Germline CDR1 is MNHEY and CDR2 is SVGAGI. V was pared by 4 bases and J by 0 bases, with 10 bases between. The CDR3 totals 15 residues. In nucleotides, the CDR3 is TGTGCCAGCAGTTCAGAGAGGTACTCTGGAAACACCATATATTTT. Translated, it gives CASSSERYSGNTIYF.

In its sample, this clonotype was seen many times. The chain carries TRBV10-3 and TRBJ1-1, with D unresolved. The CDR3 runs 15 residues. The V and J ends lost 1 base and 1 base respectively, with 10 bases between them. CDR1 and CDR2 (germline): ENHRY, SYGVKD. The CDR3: CAISEFLGSNTEAFF. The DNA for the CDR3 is TGTGCCATCAGTGAGTTCCTGGGTTCGAACACTGAAGCTTTCTTT.

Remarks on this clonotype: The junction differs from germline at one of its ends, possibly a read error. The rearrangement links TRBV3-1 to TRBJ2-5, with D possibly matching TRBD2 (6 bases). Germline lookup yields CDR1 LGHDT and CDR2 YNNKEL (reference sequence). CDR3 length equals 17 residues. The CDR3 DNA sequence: TGTACCAGCAGCCTAGGGGCTAGCGACGACCTCGGAGAGACCCAGTACTTC. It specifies CTSSLGASDDLGETQYF.

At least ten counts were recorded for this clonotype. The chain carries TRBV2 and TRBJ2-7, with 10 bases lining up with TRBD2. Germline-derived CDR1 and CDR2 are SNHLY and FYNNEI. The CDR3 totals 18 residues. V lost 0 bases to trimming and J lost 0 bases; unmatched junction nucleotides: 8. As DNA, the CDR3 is TGTGCCAGCAGTGAAGCGCTGCTAGCGGGGGCGAGCTCCTACGAGCAGTACTTC. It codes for CASSEALLAGASSYEQYF. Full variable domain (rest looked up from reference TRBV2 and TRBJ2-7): EPEVTQTPSHQVTQMGQEVILRCVPISNHLYFYWYRQILGQKVEFLVSFYNNEISEKSEIFDDQFSVERPDGSNFTLKIRSTKLEDSAMYFCASSEALLAGASSYEQYFGPGTRLTVT.

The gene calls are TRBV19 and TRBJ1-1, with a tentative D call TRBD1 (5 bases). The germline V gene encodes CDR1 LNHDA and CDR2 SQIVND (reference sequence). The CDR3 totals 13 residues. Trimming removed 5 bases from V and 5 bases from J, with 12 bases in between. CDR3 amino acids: CASSPKGETEAFF. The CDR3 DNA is TGTGCCAGTAGTCCCAAAGGGGAGACTGAAGCTTTCTTT.

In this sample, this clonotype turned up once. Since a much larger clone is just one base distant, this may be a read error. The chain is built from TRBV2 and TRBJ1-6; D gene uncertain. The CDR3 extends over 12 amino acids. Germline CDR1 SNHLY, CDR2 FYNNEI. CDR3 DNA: TGTGGCAGCAGTTTCTATAATTCACCCCTCCACTTT. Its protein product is CGSSFYNSPLHF.

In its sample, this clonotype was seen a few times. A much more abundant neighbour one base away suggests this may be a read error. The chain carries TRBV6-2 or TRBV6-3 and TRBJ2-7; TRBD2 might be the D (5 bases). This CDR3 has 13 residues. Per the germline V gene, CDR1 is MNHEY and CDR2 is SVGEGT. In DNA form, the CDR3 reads TGTGCCAGCAGATTGGGCCTAGCCTACGAGCAGCACTTC. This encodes CASRLGLAYEQHF.

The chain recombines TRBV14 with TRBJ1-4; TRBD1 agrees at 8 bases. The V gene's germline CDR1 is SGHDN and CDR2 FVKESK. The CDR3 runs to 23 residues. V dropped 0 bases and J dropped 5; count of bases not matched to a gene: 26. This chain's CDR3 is CASSQEGQVQGAIDGTKNEKLFF. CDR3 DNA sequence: TGTGCCAGCAGCCAAGAGGGGCAGGTTCAGGGGGCGATTGATGGTACCAAAAATGAAAAACTGTTTTTT.

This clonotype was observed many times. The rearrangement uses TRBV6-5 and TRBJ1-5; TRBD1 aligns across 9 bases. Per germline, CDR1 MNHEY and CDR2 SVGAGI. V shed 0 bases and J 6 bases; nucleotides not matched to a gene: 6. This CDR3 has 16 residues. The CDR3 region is CASSYSPGQGSQPQHF. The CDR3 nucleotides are TGTGCCAGCAGTTACTCCCCGGGACAGGGCAGTCAGCCCCAGCATTTT.

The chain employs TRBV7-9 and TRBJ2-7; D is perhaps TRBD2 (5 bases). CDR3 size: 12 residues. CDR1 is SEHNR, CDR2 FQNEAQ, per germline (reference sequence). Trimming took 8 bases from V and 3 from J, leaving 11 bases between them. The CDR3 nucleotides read TGTGCCAGCGGAATCAGCGGCTACGAGCAGTACTTC. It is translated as CASGISGYEQYF.

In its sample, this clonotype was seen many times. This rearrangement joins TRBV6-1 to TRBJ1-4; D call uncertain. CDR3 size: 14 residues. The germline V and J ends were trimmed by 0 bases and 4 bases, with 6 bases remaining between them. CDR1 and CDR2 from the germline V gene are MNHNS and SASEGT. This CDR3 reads CASSEAGLNEKLFF. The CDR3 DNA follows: TGTGCCAGCAGTGAAGCAGGGCTTAATGAAAAACTGTTTTTT.

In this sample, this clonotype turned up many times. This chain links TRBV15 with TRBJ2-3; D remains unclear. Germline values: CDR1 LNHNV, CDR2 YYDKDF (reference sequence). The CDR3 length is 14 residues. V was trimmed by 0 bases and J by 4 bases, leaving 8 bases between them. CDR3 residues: CATSRDMGSDTQYF. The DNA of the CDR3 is TGTGCCACCAGCAGAGATATGGGCTCAGATACGCAGTATTTT.

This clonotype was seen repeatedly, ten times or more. The CDR3 coding sequence is TGCAGTGCAGTAGTCGGACTAGTGGCAGATACGCAGTATTTT. Residues: CSAVVGLVADTQYF. The chain combines TRBV20-1 with TRBJ2-3; TRBD2 matches at 7 bases. The CDR3 loop spans 14 amino acids. In germline, CDR1 is DFQATT, CDR2 SNEGSKA (reference sequence). With 6 bases clipped from V and 4 bases from J, the junction kept 10 bases outside the gene matches.